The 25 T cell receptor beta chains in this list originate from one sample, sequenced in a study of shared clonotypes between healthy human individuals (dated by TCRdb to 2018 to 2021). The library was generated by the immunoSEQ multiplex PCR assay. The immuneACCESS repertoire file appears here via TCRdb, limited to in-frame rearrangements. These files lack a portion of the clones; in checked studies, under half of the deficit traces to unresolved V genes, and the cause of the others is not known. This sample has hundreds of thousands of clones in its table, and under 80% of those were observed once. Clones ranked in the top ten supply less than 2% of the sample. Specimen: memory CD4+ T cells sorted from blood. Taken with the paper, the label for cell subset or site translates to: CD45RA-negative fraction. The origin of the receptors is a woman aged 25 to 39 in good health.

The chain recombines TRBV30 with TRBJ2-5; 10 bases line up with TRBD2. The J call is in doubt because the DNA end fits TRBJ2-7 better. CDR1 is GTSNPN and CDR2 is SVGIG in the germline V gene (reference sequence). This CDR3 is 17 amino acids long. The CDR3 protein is CAWSVRSQASGSYEQYF. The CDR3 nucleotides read TGTGCCTGGAGTGTACGGTCCCAGGCTAGCGGGAGTTACGAGCAGTACTTC.

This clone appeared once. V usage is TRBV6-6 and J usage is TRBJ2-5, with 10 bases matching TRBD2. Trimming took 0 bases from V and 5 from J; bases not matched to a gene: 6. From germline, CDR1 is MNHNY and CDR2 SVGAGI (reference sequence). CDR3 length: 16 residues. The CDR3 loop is CASSYSSSGRRETQYF. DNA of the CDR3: TGTGCCAGCAGTTACTCCTCTAGCGGGAGACGGGAGACCCAGTACTTC.

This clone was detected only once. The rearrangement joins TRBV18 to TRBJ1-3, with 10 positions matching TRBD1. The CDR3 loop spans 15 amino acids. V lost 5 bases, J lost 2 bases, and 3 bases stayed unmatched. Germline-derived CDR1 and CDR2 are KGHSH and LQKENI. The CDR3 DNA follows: TGTGCCAGCTCAGCAGGACAGGGGGCTGGAAACACCATATATTTT. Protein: CASSAGQGAGNTIYF.

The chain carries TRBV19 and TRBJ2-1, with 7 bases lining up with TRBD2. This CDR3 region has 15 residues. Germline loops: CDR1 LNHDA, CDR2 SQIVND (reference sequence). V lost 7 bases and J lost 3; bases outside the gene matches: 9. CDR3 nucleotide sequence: TGTGCCAGTAAGTTGGCGGGAGCCATCTACAATGAGCAGTTCTTC. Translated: CASKLAGAIYNEQFF.

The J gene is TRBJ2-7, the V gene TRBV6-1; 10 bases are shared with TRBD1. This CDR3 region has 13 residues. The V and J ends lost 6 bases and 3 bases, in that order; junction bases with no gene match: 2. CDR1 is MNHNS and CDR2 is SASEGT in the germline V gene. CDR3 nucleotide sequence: TGTGCCAGCAGGTGGACAGGGGGCTACGAGCAGTACTTC. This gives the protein CASRWTGGYEQYF.

CDR3 DNA sequence: TGTGCCAGTAGTGGCGGGAACACAGATACGCAGTATTTT. Its translation is CASSGGNTDTQYF. The chain uses TRBV19 and TRBJ2-3; TRBD2 might be the D (6 bases). Germline-derived CDR1 and CDR2 are LNHDA and SQIVND (reference sequence). V dropped 5 bases and J dropped 2 bases, with 8 bases sitting between them. The CDR3 is 13 residues long. The full variable domain, with the rest looked up from reference TRBV19 and TRBJ2-3, is DGGITQSPKYLFRKEGQNVTLSCEQNLNHDAMYWYRQDPGQGLRLIYYSQIVNDFQKGDIAEGYSVSREKKESFPLTVTSAQKNPTAFYLCASSGGNTDTQYFGPGTRLTVL.

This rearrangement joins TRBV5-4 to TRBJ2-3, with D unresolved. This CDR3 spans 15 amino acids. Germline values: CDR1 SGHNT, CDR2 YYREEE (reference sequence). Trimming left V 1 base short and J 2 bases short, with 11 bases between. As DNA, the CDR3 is TGTGCCAGCAGCTTGAAGGTCGGCCCCACAGATACGCAGTATTTT. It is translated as CASSLKVGPTDTQYF.

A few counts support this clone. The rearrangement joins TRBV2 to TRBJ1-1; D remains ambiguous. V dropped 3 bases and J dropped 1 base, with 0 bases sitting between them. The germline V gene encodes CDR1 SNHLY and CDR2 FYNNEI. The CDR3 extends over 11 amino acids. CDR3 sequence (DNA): TGTGCCAGCAGTGAGAACACTGAAGCTTTCTTT. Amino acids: CASSENTEAFF. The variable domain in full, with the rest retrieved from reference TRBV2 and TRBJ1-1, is EPEVTQTPSHQVTQMGQEVILRCVPISNHLYFYWYRQILGQKVEFLVSFYNNEISEKSEIFDDQFSVERPDGSNFTLKIRSTKLEDSAMYFCASSENTEAFFGQGTRLTVV.

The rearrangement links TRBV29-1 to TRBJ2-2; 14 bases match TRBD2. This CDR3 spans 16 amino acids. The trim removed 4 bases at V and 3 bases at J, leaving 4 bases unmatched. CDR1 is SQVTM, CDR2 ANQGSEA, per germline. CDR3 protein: CSVAGTSGSDTGELFF. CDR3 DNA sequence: TGCAGCGTTGCGGGGACTAGCGGGAGTGACACCGGGGAGCTGTTTTTT.

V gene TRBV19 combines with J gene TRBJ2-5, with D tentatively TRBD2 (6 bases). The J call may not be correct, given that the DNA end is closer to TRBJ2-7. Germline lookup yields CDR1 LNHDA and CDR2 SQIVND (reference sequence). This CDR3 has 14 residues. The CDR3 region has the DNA TGTGCCAGTACCCAAGCGGAGGGGCGGTACGAGCAGTACTTC. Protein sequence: CASTQAEGRYEQYF.

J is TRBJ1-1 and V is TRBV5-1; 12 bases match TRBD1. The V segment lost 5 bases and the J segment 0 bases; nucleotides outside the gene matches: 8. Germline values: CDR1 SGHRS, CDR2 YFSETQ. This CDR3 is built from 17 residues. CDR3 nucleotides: TGCGCCAGCAGATCCCCGGGACAGGGGGCTATGAACACTGAAGCTTTCTTT. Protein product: CASRSPGQGAMNTEAFF.

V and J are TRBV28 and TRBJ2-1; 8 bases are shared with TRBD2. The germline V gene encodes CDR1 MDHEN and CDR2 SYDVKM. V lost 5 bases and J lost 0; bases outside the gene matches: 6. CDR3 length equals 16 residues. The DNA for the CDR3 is TGTGCCAGCAGTCCCCACAGCGGGAGCTCCTACAATGAGCAGTTCTTC. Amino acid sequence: CASSPHSGSSYNEQFF. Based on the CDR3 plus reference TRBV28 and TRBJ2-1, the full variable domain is DVKVTQSSRYLVKRTGEKVFLECVQDMDHENMFWYRQDPGLGLRLIYFSYDVKMKEKGDIPEGYSVSREKKERFSLILESASTNQTSMYLCASSPHSGSSYNEQFFGPGTRLTVL.

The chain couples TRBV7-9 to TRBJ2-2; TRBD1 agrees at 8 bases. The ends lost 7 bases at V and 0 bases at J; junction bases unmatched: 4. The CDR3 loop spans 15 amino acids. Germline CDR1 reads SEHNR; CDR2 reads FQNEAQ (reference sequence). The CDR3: CASTPGGPNTGELFF. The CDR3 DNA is TGTGCCAGCACCCCAGGGGGCCCGAACACCGGGGAGCTGTTTTTT.

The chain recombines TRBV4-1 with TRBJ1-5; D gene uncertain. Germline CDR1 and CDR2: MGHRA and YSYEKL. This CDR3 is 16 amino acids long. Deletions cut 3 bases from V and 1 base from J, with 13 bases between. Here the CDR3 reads CASSHPGKGSNQPQHF. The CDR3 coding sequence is TGCGCCAGCAGCCACCCGGGAAAAGGGAGCAATCAGCCCCAGCATTTT.

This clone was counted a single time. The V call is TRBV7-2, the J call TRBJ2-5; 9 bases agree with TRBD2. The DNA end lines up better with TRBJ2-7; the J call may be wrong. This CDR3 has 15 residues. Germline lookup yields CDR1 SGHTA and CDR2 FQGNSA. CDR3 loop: CASSLDAGGMNEQYF. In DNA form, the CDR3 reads TGTGCCAGCAGCTTAGACGCGGGAGGGATGAACGAGCAGTACTTC.

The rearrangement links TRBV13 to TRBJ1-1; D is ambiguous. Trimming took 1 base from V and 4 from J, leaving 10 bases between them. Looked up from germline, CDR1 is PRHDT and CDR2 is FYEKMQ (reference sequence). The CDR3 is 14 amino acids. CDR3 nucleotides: TGTGCCAGCAGCTTAGCCGGGGTTATCACTGAAGCTTTCTTT. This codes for CASSLAGVITEAFF.

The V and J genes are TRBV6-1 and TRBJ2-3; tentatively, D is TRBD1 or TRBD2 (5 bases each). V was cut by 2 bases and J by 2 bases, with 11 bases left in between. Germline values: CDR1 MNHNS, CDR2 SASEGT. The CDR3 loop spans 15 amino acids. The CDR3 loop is CASSEWDGITDTQYF. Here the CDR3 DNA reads TGTGCCAGCAGTGAATGGGACGGTATCACAGATACGCAGTATTTT.

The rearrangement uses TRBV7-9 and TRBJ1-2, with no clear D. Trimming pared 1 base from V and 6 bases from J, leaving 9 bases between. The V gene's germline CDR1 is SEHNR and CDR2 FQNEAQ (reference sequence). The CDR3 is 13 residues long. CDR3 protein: CASSLGTADGYTF. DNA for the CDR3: TGTGCCAGCAGCTTAGGTACCGCCGATGGCTACACCTTC.

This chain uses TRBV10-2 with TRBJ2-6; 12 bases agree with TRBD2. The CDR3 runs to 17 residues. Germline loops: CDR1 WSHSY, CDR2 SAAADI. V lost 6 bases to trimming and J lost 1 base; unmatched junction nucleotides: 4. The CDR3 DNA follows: TGCGCCAGCAGCCGACTAGCGGGAGCTTCTGGGGCCAACGTCCTGACTTTC. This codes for CASSRLAGASGANVLTF.

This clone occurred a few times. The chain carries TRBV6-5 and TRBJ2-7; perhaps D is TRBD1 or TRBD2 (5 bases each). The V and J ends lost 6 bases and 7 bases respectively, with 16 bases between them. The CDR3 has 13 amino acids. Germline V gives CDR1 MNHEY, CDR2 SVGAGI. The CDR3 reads CASSRDHSGEQYF. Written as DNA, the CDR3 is TGTGCCAGCAGCAGGGACCACTCGGGGGAGCAGTACTTC.

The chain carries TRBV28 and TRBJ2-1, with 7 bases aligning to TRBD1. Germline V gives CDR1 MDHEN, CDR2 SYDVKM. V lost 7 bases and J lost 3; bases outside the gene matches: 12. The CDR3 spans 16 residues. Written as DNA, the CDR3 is TGTGCCAGCATCCCCGCAGGGGGTCGGAGCTACAATGAGCAGTTCTTC. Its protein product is CASIPAGGRSYNEQFF.

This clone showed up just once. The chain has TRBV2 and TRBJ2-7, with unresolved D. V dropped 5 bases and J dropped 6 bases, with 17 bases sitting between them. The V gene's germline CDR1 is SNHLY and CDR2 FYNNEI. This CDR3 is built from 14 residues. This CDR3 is CASSHDTLRTEQYF. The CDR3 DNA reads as TGTGCCAGCAGTCATGACACTCTTCGGACCGAGCAGTACTTC.

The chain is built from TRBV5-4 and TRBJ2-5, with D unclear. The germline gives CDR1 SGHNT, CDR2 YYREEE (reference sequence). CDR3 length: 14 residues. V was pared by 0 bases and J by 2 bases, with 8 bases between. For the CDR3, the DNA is TGTGCCAGCAGCTTGGGTTGGTTTCAAGAGACCCAGTACTTC. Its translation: CASSLGWFQETQYF.

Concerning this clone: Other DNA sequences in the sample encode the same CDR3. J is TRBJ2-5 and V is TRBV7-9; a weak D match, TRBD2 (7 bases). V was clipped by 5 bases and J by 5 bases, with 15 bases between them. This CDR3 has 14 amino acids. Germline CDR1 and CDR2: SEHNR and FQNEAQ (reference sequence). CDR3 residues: CASSPSGGGETQYF. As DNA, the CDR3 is TGTGCCAGCAGCCCCTCGGGGGGCGGGGAGACCCAGTACTTC.

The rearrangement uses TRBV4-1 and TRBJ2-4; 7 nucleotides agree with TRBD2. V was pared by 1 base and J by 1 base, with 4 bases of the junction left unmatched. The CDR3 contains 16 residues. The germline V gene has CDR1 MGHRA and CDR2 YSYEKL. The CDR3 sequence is CASSQVGGRAKNIQYF. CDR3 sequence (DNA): TGCGCCAGCAGCCAAGTGGGGGGGAGGGCCAAAAACATTCAGTACTTC.